The sequence of this T cell receptor beta chain was determined in a study of blood T cell repertoires in COVID-19. Study context: Spain, Italy and the United States supplied samples that represented acute and convalescent COVID-19.

TCRdb's table, derived via immunoSEQ multiplex PCR, lists solely in-frame clones and lacks some. This table holds roughly 62,000 clones, more than 60% found once. Per germline, CDR1 MGHDK and CDR2 SYGVNS. V shed 6 bases and J 8 bases; nucleotides not matched to a gene: 9. The CDR3 is 13 residues long. The clonotype was recovered from a woman over 75 with active or convalescent COVID-19. Sample: peripheral blood. This chain joins TRBV25-1 and TRBJ1-1, with TRBD1 matching over 7 bases. Here the CDR3 DNA reads TGTGCCAGCAGGCGTGGGACAGATTCGGAAGCTTTCTTT. Its protein is CASRRGTDSEAFF.